The rows below give T cell receptor beta chains drawn from one sample of a study of molecular identifiers for immune sequencing clone quantification. TCRdb processed the PCR reads anew with MiXCR; each CDR3 protein has one entry. The table includes roughly 100,000 distinct CDR3 sequences, about 35% detected once. The specimen sequenced was naive CD8+ T cells from blood, with Jurkat cell RNA spiked in. The receptors shown here come from a human donor in good health. Some libraries in this study had Jurkat cell RNA spiked in. The conserved cysteine and the conserved F or W are not part of the CDR3 here. A D gene is named only where the DNA matches it firmly.

TRBJ2-2	TRBV25-1	.	ASSDGKQGMSHTGELF
TRBJ2-1	TRBV11-2	.	ASSSLGPDERF
TRBJ2-3	TRBV7-8	.	ASSPGPYTQY
TRBJ2-3	TRBV15	TRBD2	ATSRGTSGTDTQY
TRBJ1-6	TRBV2	TRBD1	ASSDFQGADSPLH
TRBJ2-7	TRBV27	.	ASSPYLASSSYEQY
TRBJ2-2	TRBV7-9	.	ASSLVVGELF
TRBJ2-7	TRBV5-6	TRBD1	ASSFGTGDEQY
TRBJ2-7	TRBV6-5	.	ASSYGPGEYEQY
TRBJ1-4	TRBV28	.	ASSLQSREGKLF
TRBJ2-7	TRBV4-3	.	ASSQDPSGPYEQY
TRBJ2-5	TRBV2	.	ASSRTVQETQC
TRBJ1-4	TRBV7-8	.	ASSLNTKNEKLF
TRBJ2-1	TRBV12-3/TRBV12-4	.	ASREPSSYNEQF
TRBJ2-3	TRBV20-1	.	SARDWGLGDTQY
TRBJ2-7	TRBV9	TRBD2	ASSVESSGIYEQY
TRBJ1-4	TRBV20-1	.	SASTGTNEKLF
TRBJ2-3	TRBV29-1	.	SVEAGRTDTQY
TRBJ2-3	TRBV2	TRBD1	ASFPGTEITDTQY
TRBJ2-5	TRBV10-1	.	ASRGKEETQY
TRBJ2-5	TRBV9	.	ASSVDGAKRETQY
TRBJ1-6	TRBV11-2	.	ASSSNSPLH
TRBJ2-7	TRBV12-3/TRBV12-4	.	ASSLRHEPYEQY
TRBJ2-7	TRBV25-1	.	ASSTPLDSPGYEQY
TRBJ2-1	TRBV28	TRBD2	ASSFPNLAGVWGEQF
TRBJ1-5	TRBV20-1	TRBD1	SARALGDSNPPQH
TRBJ2-7	TRBV28	TRBD2	ASRGDGVYEQY
TRBJ2-3	TRBV27	TRBD2	ASSRGRRTDTQY
TRBJ2-5	TRBV27	TRBD1	ATSGTGLGQETQY
TRBJ2-3	TRBV7-8	TRBD2	ASSLVAGGLDTEY
TRBJ2-2	TRBV7-8	.	ASSFLAVHGELF
TRBJ2-7	TRBV27	TRBD1	ASSLSDRVEQY
TRBJ2-3	TRBV9	TRBD1	ASSGPDRGLIDTQY
TRBJ2-7	TRBV20-1	TRBD2	SASSGSTGYEQY
TRBJ2-7	TRBV29-1	.	SVILGHTYEQY
TRBJ1-1	TRBV28	.	ASSLTSAMNTEAF
TRBJ2-3	TRBV4-1	.	ASSQDPGSTDTQY
TRBJ1-4	TRBV28	.	ASRPQGDKEKLF
TRBJ2-7	TRBV5-1	TRBD2	ASSLGTSGAYEQY
TRBJ1-5	TRBV28	.	ASSSLDRTEQPQH
TRBJ1-1	TRBV27	.	ASNFLQPNTEAF
TRBJ2-5	TRBV25-1	TRBD1	ASSARTGLEETQY
TRBJ1-1	TRBV5-6	.	ASSSTRGGVLNTEAF
TRBJ1-4	TRBV6-6	TRBD1	ASSVDRGATNEKLF
TRBJ2-7	TRBV20-1	TRBD2	SASGGILIHYEQY
TRBJ2-1	TRBV27	.	ASTLGGSYNEQF
TRBJ2-3	TRBV4-3	.	ASSQDLQSTDTQY
TRBJ2-3	TRBV7-8	.	ASSGSSPSTDTQY
TRBJ2-5	TRBV5-6	TRBD1	ASSLGTGDEPQY
TRBJ2-1	TRBV5-4	TRBD2	ASSFPSGSHNEQF
TRBJ2-5	TRBV23-1	.	ASTLVLETQY
TRBJ2-7	TRBV7-9	.	ASSLGVHPEQY
TRBJ2-1	TRBV6-2/TRBV6-3	.	ATSRDFSYNEQF